This T cell receptor (beta chain) was captured in a study of blood T cell repertoires in COVID-19. Study summary: Sources were T cells, B-cell-depleted T cells, or PBMCs; the material itself was cDNA or gDNA.

The CDR3 sequence is 14 residues long. With V trimmed by 7 bases and J by 10 bases, 9 bases remained unmatched. CDR1 is MNHEY, CDR2 SVGAGI, per germline. In the source study's methods: Reference gene primer amplification in the assay estimated nucleated cell counts. Measured with immunoSEQ multiplex PCR; TCRdb has only the in-frame clones, and not every one. V, J and clone size were drawn from that table, and D and trimming were deduced from the DNA. Here the sample spans about 140,000 clones, about 85% being singletons. The sequence was collected from a human donor with COVID-19, enrolled during active disease. The donor label of this sample is uncertain. J is TRBJ1-6 and V is TRBV6-5; 8 bases are a match to TRBD1. The sample consisted of peripheral blood. CDR3 nucleotides: TGTGCCAGCACTCGGGGGACAGGAGGATCACCCCTCCACTTT. This codes for CASTRGTGGSPLHF.